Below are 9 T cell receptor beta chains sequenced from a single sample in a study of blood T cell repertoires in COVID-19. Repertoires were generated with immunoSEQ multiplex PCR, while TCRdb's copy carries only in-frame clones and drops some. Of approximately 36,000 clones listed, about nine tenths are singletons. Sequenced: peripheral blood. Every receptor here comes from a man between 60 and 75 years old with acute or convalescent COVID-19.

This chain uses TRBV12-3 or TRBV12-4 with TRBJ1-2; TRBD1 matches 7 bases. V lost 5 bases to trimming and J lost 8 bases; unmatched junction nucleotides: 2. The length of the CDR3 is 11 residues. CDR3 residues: CASSDRAGYTF. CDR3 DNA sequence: TGTGCCAGCAGTGACAGGGCGGGCTACACCTTC.

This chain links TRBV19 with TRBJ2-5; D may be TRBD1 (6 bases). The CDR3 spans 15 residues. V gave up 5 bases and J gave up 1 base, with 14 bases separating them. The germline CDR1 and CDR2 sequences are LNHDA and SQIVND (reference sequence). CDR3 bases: TGTGCCAGTAGTGTCCAGGGGAATCGCCAAGAGACCCAGTACTTC. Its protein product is CASSVQGNRQETQYF. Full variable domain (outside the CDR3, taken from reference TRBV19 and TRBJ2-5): DGGITQSPKYLFRKEGQNVTLSCEQNLNHDAMYWYRQDPGQGLRLIYYSQIVNDFQKGDIAEGYSVSREKKESFPLTVTSAQKNPTAFYLCASSVQGNRQETQYFGPGTRLLVL.

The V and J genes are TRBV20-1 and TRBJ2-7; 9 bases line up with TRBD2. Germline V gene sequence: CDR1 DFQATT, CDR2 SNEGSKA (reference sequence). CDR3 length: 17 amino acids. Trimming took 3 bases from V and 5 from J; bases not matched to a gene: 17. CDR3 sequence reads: CSASKPIWAGGRNEQYF. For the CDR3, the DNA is TGCAGTGCTAGTAAACCCATTTGGGCGGGAGGGCGCAACGAGCAGTACTTC.

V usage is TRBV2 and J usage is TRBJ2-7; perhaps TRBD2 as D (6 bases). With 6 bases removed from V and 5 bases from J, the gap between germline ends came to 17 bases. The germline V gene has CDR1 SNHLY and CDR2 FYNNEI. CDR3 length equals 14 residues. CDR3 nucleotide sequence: TGTGCCAGCAGCGCGGGGCAGGGTCCCAACGAGCAGTACTTC. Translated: CASSAGQGPNEQYF. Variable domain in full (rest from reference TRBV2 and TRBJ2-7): EPEVTQTPSHQVTQMGQEVILRCVPISNHLYFYWYRQILGQKVEFLVSFYNNEISEKSEIFDDQFSVERPDGSNFTLKIRSTKLEDSAMYFCASSAGQGPNEQYFGPGTRLTVT.

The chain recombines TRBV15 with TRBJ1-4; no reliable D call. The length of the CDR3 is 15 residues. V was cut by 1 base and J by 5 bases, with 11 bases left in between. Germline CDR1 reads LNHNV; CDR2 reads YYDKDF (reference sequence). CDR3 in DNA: TGTGCCACCAGCAGAGTACCTTCGGGGAATGAAAAACTGTTTTTT. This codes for CATSRVPSGNEKLFF.

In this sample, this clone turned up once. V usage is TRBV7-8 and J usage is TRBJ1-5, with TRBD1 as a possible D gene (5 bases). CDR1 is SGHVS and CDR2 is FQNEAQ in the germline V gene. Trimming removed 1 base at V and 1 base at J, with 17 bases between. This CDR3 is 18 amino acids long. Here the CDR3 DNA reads TGTGCCAGCAGCTTAGTTTCGATCCCGGGGGTAAGCAATCAGCCCCAGCATTTT. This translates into CASSLVSIPGVSNQPQHF.

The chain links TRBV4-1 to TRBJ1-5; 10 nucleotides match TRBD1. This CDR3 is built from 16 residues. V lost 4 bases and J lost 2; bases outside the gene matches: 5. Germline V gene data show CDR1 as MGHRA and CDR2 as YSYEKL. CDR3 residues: CASSPRTGGGNQPQHF. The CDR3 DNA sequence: TGCGCCAGCAGCCCTCGGACAGGGGGAGGCAATCAGCCCCAGCATTTT.

The CDR3 DNA follows: TGCGCCAGCAGCTCTCAAACCAGGACAGCGAACACCGGGGAGCTGTTTTTT. Translated, it gives CASSSQTRTANTGELFF. The chain uses TRBV5-1 and TRBJ2-2, with a tentative D call TRBD1 (6 bases). V dropped 3 bases and J dropped 0 bases, with 15 bases sitting between them. Germline V gene sequence: CDR1 SGHRS, CDR2 YFSETQ. The CDR3 covers 17 residues.

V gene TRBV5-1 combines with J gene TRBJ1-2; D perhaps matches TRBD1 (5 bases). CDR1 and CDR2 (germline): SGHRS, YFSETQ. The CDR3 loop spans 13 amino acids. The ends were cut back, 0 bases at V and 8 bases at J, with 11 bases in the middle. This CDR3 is CASSLEAGHGYTF. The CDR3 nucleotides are TGCGCCAGCAGCTTGGAAGCAGGACACGGCTACACCTTC.